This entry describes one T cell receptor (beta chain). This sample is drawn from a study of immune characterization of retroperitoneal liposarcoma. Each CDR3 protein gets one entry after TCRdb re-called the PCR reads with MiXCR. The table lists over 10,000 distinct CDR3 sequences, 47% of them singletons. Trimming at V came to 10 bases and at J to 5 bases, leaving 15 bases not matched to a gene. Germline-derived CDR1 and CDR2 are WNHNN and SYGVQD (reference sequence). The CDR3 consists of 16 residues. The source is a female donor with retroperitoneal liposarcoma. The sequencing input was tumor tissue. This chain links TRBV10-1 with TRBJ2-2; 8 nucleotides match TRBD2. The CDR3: CATMPRLAGPTGELFF. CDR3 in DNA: TGCGCCACCATGCCCCGGCTAGCGGGTCCTACCGGGGAGCTGTTTTTT.